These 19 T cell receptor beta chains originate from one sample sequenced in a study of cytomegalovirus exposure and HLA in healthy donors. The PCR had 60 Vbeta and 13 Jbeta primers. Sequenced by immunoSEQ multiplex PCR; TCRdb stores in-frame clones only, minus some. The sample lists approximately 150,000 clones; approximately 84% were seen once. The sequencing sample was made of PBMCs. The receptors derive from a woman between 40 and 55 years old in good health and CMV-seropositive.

The CDR3 loop reads CASSQDLGLAYANTGELFF. As DNA, the CDR3 is TGCGCCAGCAGCCAAGACCTGGGACTAGCGTACGCGAACACCGGGGAGCTGTTTTTT. This chain uses TRBV4-3 with TRBJ2-2, with 10 bases matching TRBD2. V lost 0 bases, J lost 0 bases, and 7 bases stayed unmatched. The CDR3 runs 19 residues. The germline V gene has CDR1 LGHNA and CDR2 YSLEER.

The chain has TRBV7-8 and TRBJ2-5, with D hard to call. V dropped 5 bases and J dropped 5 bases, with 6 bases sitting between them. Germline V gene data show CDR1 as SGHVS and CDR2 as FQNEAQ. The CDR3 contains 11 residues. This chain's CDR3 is CASSPLETQYF. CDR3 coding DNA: TGTGCCAGCAGCCCCCTGGAGACCCAGTACTTC.

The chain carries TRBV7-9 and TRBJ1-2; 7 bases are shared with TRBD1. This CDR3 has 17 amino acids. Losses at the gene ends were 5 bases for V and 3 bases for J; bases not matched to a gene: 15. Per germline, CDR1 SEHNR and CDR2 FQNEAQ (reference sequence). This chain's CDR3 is CASSQLERTGYDYGYTF. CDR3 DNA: TGTGCCAGCAGCCAGTTAGAACGGACAGGTTACGACTATGGCTACACCTTC.

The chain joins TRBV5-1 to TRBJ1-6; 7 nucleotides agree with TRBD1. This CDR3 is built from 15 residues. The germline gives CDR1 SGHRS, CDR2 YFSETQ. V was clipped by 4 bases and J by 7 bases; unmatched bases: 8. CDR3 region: CASSLGTAQNSPLHF. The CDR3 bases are TGCGCCAGCAGCCTGGGGACAGCACAAAATTCACCCCTCCACTTT.

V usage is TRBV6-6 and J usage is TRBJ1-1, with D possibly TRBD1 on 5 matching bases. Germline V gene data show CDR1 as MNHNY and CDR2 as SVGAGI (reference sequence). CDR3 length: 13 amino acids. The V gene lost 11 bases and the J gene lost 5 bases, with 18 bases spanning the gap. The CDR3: CAGMAQGKTEAFF. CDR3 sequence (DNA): TGTGCCGGCATGGCGCAGGGAAAAACTGAAGCTTTCTTT.

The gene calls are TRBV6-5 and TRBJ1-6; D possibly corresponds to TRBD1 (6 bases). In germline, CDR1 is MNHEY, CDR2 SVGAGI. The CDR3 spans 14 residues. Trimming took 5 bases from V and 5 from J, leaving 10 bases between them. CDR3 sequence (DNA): TGTGCCAGCAGTGAAACAGGGAATAATTCACCCCTCCACTTT. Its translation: CASSETGNNSPLHF.

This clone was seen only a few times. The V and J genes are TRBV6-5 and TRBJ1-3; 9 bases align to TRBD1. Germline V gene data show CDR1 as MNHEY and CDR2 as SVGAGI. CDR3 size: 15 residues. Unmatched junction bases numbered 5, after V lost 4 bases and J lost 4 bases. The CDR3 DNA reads TGTGCCAGCAGTTCCGGGACAGGGCCCGGAAACACCATATATTTT. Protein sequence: CASSSGTGPGNTIYF.

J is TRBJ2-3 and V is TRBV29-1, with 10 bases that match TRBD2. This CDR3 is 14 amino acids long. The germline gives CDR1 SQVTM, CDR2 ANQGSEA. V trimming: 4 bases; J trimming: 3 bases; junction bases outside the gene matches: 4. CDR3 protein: CSVASGGATDTQYF. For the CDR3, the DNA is TGCAGCGTTGCAAGCGGGGGGGCAACAGATACGCAGTATTTT.

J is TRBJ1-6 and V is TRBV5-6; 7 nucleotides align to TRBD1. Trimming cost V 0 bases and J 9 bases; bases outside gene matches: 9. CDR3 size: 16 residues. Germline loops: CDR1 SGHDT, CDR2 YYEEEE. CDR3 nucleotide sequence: TGTGCCAGCAGCTTGGAAACAGGGGCAGGGGTTTCACCCCTCCACTTT. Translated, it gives CASSLETGAGVSPLHF.

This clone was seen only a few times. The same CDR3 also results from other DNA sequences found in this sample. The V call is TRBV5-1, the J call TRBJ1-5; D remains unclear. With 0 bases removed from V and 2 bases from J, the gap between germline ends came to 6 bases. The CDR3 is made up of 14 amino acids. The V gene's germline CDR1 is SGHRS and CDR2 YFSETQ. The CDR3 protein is CASSLEGGNQPQHF. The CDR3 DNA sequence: TGCGCCAGCAGCTTGGAGGGAGGCAATCAGCCCCAGCATTTT.

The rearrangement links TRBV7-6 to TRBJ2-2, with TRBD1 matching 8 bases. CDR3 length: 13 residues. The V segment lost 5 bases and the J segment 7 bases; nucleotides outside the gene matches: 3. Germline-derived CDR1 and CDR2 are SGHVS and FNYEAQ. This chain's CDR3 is CASSLTGDGELFF. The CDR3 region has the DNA TGTGCCAGCAGCCTGACAGGGGACGGGGAGCTGTTTTTT.

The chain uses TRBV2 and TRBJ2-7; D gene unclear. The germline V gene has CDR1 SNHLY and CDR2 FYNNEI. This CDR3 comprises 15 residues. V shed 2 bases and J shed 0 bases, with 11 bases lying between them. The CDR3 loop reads CASSEFAPVSYEQYF. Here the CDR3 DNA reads TGTGCCAGCAGTGAATTTGCTCCAGTCTCCTACGAGCAGTACTTC.

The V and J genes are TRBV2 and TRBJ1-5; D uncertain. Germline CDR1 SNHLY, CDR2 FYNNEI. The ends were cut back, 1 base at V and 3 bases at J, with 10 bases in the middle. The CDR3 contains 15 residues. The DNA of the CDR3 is TGTGCCAGCAGTGAAGGCGGTTGGGTCAATCAGCCCCAGCATTTT. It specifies CASSEGGWVNQPQHF.

The CDR3 sequence: CASSGGQPNYGYTF. CDR3 sequence (DNA): TGTGCCAGCAGTGGAGGTCAGCCCAACTATGGCTACACCTTC. The chain recombines TRBV2 with TRBJ1-2; D ambiguous. This CDR3 is 14 amino acids long. Per germline, CDR1 SNHLY and CDR2 FYNNEI. V dropped 4 bases and J dropped 2 bases, with 11 bases sitting between them.

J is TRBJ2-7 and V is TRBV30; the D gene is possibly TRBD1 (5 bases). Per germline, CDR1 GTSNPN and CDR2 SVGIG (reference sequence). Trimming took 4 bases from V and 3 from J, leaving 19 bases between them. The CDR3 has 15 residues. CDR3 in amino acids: CAWNTPDQGVYEQYF. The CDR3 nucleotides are TGTGCCTGGAACACCCCGGACCAAGGGGTCTACGAGCAGTACTTC.

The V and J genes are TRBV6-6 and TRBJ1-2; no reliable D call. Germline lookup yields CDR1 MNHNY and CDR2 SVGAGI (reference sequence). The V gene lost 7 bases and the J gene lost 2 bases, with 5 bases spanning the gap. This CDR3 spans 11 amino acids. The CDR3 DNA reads TGTGCCAGCACCCTCAACTATGGCTACACCTTC. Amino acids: CASTLNYGYTF.

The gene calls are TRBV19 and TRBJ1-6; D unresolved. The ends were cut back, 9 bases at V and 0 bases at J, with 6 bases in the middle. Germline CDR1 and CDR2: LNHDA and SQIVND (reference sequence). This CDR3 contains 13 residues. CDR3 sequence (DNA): TGTGCCAGCCGGGGCTCCTATAATTCACCCCTCCACTTT. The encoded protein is CASRGSYNSPLHF.

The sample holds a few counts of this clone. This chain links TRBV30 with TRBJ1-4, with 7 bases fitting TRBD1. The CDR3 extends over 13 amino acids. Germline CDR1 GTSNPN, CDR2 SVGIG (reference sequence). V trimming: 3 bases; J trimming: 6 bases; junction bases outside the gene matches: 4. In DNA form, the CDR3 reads TGTGCCTGGAGCCAAGGGGGCTATGAAAAACTGTTTTTT. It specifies CAWSQGGYEKLFF.

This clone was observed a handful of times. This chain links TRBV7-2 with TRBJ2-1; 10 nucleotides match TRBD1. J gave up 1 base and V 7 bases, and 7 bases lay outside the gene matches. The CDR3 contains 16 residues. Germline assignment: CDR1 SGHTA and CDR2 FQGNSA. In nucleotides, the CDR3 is TGTGCCAGCACCGCTAGGGACAGGGGTTCCTACAATGAGCAGTTCTTC. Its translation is CASTARDRGSYNEQFF.